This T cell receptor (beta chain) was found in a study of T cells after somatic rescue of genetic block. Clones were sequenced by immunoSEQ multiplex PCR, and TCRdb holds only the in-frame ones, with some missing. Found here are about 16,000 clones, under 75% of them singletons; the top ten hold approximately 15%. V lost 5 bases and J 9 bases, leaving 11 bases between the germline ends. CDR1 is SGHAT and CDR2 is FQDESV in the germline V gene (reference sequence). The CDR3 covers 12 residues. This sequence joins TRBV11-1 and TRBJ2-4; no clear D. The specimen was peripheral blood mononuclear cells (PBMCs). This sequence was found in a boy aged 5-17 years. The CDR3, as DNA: TGTGCCAGCAGCCCCTACCGCGCCATTCAGTACTTC. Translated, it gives CASSPYRAIQYF. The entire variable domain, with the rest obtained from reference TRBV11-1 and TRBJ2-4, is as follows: EAEVAQSPRYKITEKSQAVAFWCDPISGHATLYWYRQILGQGPELLVQFQDESVVDDSQLPKDRFSAERLKGVDSTLKIQPAELGDSAMYLCASSPYRAIQYFGAGTRLSVL.